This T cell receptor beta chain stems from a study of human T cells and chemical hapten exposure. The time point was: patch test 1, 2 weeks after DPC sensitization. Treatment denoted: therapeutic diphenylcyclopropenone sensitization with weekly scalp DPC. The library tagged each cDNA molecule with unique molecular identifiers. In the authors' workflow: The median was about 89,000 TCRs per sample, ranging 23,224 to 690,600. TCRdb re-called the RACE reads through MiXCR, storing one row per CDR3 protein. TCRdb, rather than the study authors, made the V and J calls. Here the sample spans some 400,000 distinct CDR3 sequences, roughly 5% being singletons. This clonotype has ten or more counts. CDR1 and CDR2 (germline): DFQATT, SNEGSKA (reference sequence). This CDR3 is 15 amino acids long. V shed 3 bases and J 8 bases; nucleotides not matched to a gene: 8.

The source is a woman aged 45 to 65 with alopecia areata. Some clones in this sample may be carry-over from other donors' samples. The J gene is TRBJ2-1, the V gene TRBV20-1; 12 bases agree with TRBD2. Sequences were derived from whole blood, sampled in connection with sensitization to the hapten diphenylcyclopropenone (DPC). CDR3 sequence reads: CSASLLAGGSYEQFF. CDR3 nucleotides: TGCAGTGCTAGTCTACTAGCGGGGGGCTCATATGAGCAGTTCTTC.